This T cell receptor beta chain was sequenced during a study of T-cell memory formation after mild COVID-19. The V gene lost 5 bases and the J gene lost 3 bases, with 20 bases spanning the gap. Germline V gene sequence: CDR1 SGHRS, CDR2 YFSETQ. The CDR3 totals 16 residues. TCRdb re-analysed the 5' RACE reads in MiXCR, keeping a single row per CDR3 protein. The repertoire has fewer than 500,000 distinct CDR3 sequences, around 27% of them found once; the top ten carry around an eighth. This clonotype appeared once. V and J are TRBV5-1 and TRBJ1-2; D not certain. Sequences were obtained from PBMCs or a T cell subset sorted from them (not recorded which). The source is an adult woman who had mild COVID-19 (a few samples of this study predate the infection). Cell type and time point are not known. The CDR3 spells CASRNPPAPPDYGYTF. The CDR3 nucleotides read TGCGCCAGCAGAAATCCCCCAGCCCCTCCCGACTATGGCTACACCTTC.